Sequencing of this TCR beta chain was carried out in a study of blood T cell repertoires in COVID-19. Study-level background: The United States, Italy and Spain supplied acute and convalescent COVID-19 samples. PBMCs, B-cell-depleted T cells, or T cells were the source of the cDNA or gDNA that made up the material.

This clone was detected a few times. V gave up 0 bases and J gave up 4 bases; unmatched junction bases: 0. This CDR3 contains 15 residues. From germline, CDR1 is SGHNT and CDR2 YENEEA. Study processing details: Amplification with reference gene primers provided the estimates of nucleated cell counts. The table came from immunoSEQ multiplex PCR; TCRdb's copy has only in-frame clones and leaves some out. The V and J calls and clone size are taken from that table; D and trimming were inferred from the DNA. The table includes under 200,000 clones, about four fifths detected once. V is TRBV11-3 and J is TRBJ1-5; 10 nucleotides align to TRBD1. The TCR comes from a woman aged 40 to 55 with acute or convalescent COVID-19. The specimen was peripheral blood. The CDR3: CASSLEDRGNQPQHF. The DNA of the CDR3 is TGTGCCAGCAGCTTAGAGGACAGGGGGAATCAGCCCCAGCATTTT.